This TCR beta chain appears in the sequencing data of a study of human T cells and chemical hapten exposure. This clonotype was counted many times. The antigen remains unidentified. Time point specified: pre-sensitization, week 0. Treatment specified: therapeutic diphenylcyclopropenone sensitization with weekly scalp DPC. At every patch-test visit, blood was drawn before the patch test was applied. General study findings and limits: Patch test score showed a positive correlation with PT1 expanded TCR counts.

From the RACE reads, TCRdb called clonotypes with MiXCR, one entry per CDR3 protein. This sample has about 80,000 distinct CDR3 sequences, with less than 15% found just once. The V end lost 3 bases, the J end lost 7 bases, and 4 bases lay between the germline ends. The germline V gene encodes CDR1 MDHEN and CDR2 SYDVKM. The CDR3 is 11 residues long. The rearrangement uses TRBV28 and TRBJ2-1; D is undetermined. The specimen was whole blood, collected in connection with sensitization to the hapten diphenylcyclopropenone (DPC). The clonotype comes from a woman in her 50s with alopecia areata. Some clones in this sample may be carry-over from other donors' samples. CDR3 coding DNA: TGTGCCAGCAGTTTTTATAATGAGCAGTTCTTC. This gives the protein CASSFYNEQFF.